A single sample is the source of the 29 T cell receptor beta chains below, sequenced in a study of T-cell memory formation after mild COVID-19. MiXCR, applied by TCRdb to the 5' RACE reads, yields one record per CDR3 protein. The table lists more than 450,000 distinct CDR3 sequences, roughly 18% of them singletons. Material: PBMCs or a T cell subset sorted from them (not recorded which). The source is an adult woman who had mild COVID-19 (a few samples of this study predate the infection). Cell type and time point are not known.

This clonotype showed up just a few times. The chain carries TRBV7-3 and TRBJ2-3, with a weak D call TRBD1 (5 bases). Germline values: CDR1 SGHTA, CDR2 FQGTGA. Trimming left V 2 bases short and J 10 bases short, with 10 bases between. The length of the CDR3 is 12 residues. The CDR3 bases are TGTGCCAGCAGCTTAGAGCTGGGGCCGCAGTATTTT. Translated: CASSLELGPQYF.

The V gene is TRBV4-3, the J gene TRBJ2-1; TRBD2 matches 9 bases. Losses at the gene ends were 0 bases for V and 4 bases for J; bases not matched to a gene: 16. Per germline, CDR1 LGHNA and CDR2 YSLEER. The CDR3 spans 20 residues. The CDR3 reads CASSQERYGRTSGLYNEQFF. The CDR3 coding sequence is TGCGCCAGCAGCCAAGAGAGGTATGGGCGTACTAGCGGGCTATACAATGAGCAGTTCTTC.

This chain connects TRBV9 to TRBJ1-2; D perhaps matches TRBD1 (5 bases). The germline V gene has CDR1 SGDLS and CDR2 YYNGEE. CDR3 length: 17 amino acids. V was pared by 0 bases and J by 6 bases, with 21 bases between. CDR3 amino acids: CASSVGSLRRRDHGYTF. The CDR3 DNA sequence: TGTGCCAGCAGCGTAGGATCCCTCCGGAGGAGGGACCATGGCTACACCTTC.

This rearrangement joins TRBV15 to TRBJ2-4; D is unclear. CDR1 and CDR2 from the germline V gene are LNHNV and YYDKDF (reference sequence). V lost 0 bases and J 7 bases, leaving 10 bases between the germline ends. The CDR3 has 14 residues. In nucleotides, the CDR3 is TGTGCCACCAGCAGAGATCTTGGCAGGAACATTCAGTACTTC. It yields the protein CATSRDLGRNIQYF.

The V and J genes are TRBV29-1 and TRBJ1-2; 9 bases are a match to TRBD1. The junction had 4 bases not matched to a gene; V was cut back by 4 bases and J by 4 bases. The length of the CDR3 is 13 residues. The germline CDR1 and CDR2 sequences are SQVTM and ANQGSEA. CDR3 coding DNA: TGCAGCGTTGGGGGACAGGGTGGCTATGGCTACACCTTC. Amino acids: CSVGGQGGYGYTF.

This CDR3 is CASRGQTTEAFF. CDR3 DNA sequence: TGTGCCAGCAGAGGACAGACCACTGAAGCTTTCTTT. J is TRBJ1-1 and V is TRBV12-3 or TRBV12-4; a possible D gene is TRBD1 (6 bases). The CDR3 covers 12 residues. Trimming cost V 6 bases and J 4 bases, with 9 bases left between them.

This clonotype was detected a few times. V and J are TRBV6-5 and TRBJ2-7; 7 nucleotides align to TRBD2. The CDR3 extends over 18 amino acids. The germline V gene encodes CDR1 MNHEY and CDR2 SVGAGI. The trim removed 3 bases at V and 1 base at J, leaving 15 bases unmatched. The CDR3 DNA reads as TGTGCCAGCAGTTATTCTTCTATGTCGGGGGGTTTTTCCTACGAGCAGTACTTC. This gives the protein CASSYSSMSGGFSYEQYF.

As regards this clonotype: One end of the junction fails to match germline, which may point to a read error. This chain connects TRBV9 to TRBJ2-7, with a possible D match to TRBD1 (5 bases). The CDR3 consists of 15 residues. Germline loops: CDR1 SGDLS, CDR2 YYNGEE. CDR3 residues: CARSVAPDSFYEQYF. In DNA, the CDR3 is TGTGCCAGAAGCGTAGCTCCTGACAGCTTCTACGAGCAGTACTTC.

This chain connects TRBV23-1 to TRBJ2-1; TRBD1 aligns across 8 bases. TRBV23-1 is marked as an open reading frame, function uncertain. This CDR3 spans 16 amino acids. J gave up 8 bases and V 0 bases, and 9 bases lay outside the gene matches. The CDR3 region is CASSQSFPGTGHEQFF. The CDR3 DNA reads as TGCGCCAGCAGTCAATCGTTCCCCGGGACAGGTCATGAGCAGTTCTTC.

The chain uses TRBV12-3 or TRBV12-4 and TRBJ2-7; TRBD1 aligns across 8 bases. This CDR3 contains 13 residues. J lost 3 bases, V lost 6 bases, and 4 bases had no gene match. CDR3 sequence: CASSLTGVYEQYF. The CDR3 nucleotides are TGTGCCAGCAGCCTGACAGGGGTCTACGAGCAGTACTTC.

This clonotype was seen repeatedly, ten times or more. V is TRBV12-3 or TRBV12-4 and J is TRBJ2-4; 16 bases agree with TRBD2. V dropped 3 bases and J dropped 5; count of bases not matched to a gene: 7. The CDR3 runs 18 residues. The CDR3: CASSFGTSGRASENIQYF. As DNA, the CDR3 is TGTGCCAGCAGTTTTGGGACTAGCGGGAGGGCCTCCGAAAACATTCAGTACTTC.

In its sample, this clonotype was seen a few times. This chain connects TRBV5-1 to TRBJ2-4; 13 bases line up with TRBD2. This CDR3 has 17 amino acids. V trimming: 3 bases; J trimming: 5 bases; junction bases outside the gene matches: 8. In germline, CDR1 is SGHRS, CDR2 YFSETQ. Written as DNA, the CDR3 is TGCGCCAGCAGCTGGGTGACTAGCGGGGGGCCCGAAAACATTCAGTACTTC. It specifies CASSWVTSGGPENIQYF.

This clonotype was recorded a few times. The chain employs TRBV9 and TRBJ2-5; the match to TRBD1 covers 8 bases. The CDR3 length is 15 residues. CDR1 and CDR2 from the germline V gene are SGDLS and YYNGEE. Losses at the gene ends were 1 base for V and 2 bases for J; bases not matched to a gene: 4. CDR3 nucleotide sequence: TGTGCCAGCAGCGTAAGGACAGGGAGACAAGAGACCCAGTACTTC. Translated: CASSVRTGRQETQYF.

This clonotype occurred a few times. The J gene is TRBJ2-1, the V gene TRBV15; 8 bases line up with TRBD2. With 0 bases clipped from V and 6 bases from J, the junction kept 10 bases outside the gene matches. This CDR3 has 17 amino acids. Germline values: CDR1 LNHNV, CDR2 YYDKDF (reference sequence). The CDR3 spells CATSRDRISGNSNEQFF. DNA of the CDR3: TGTGCCACCAGCAGAGATCGGATTAGCGGGAATTCCAATGAGCAGTTCTTC. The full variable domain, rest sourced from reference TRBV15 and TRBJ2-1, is DAMVIQNPRYQVTQFGKPVTLSCSQTLNHNVMYWYQQKSSQAPKLLFHYYDKDFNNEADTPDNFQSRRPNTSFCFLDIRSPGLGDTAMYLCATSRDRISGNSNEQFFGPGTRLTVL.

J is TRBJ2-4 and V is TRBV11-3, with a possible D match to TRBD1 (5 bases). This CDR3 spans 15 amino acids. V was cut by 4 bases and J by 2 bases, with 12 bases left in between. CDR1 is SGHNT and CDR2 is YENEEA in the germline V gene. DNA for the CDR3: TGTGCCAGCAGCTCCGTCCAGGGTCCCAAAAACATTCAGTACTTC. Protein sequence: CASSSVQGPKNIQYF.

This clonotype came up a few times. CDR3 coding DNA: TGTGCCAGCAGTGAAGGGACAGGGCCTATGGGAGCTTTCTTT. This translates into CASSEGTGPMGAFF. The chain has TRBV2 and TRBJ1-1, with 8 positions matching TRBD1. The CDR3 covers 14 residues. The J segment lost 10 bases and the V segment lost 1 base, leaving 8 bases of the junction unmatched. Looked up from germline, CDR1 is SNHLY and CDR2 is FYNNEI.

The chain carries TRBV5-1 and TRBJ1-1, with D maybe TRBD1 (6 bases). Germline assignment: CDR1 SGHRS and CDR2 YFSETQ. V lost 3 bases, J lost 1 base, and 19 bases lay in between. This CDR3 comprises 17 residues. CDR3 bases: TGCGCCAGCAGCTGGGGAACTTACAGGGTGAAGAACACTGAAGCTTTCTTT. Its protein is CASSWGTYRVKNTEAFF.

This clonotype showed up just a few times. CDR3 DNA sequence: TGTGCCACCAGCAGAGACCAGGGGGCCGGGGAGCTGTTTTTT. Protein: CATSRDQGAGELFF. The J gene is TRBJ2-2, the V gene TRBV15; 7 positions match TRBD1. The J segment lost 6 bases and the V segment lost 0 bases, leaving 1 base of the junction unmatched. The CDR3 has 14 residues. The germline CDR1 and CDR2 sequences are LNHNV and YYDKDF (reference sequence).

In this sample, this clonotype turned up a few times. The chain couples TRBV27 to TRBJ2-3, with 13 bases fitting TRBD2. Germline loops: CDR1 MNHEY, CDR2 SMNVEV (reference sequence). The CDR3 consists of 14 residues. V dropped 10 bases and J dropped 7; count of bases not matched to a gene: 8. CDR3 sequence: CANPRTSGGNTQYF. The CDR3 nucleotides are TGTGCCAACCCACGGACTAGCGGGGGCAATACGCAGTATTTT.

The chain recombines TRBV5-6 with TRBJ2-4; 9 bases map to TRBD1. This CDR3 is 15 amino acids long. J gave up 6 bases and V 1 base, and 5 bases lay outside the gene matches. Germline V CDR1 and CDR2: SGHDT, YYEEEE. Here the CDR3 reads CASSLWDRVSNIQYF. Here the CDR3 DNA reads TGTGCCAGCAGCTTGTGGGACAGGGTTTCAAACATTCAGTACTTC.

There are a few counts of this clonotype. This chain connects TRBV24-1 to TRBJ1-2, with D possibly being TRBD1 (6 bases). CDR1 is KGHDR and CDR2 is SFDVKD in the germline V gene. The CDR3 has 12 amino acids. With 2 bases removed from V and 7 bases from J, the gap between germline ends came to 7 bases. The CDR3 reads CATSDYRAGYTF. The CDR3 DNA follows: TGTGCCACCAGTGATTACAGGGCTGGCTACACCTTC.

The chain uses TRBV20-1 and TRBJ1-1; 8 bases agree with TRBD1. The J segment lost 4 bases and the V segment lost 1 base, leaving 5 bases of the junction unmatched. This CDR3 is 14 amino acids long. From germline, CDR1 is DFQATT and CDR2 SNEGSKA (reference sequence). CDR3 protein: CSARGFTGGTEAFF. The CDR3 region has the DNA TGCAGTGCTAGAGGTTTTACAGGGGGCACTGAAGCTTTCTTT.

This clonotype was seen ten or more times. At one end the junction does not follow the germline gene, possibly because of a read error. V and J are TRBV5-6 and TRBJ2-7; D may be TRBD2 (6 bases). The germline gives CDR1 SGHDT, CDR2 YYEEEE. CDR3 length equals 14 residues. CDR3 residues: CASRLEGRYYEQYF. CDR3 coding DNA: TGTGCCAGCAGGTTGGAGGGCCGTTACTACGAGCAGTACTTC.

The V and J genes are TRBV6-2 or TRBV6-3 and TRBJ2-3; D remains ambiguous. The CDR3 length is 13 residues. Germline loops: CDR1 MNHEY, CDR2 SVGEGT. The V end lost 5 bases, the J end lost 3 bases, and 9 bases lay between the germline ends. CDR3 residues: CASSPQATDTQYF. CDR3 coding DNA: TGTGCCAGCAGTCCACAAGCTACAGATACGCAGTATTTT.

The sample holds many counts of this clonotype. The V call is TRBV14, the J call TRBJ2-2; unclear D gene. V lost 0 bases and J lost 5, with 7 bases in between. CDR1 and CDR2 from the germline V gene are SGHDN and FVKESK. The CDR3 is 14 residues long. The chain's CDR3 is CASSQEGMTGELFF. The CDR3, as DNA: TGTGCCAGCAGCCAAGAGGGTATGACCGGGGAGCTGTTTTTT.

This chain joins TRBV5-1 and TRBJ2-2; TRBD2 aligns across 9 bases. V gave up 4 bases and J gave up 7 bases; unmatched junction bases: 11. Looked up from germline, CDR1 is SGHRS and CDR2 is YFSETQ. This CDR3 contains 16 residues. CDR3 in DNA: TGCGCCAGCAGCCTGATGCGGGGGGGCCGAAACGGGGAGCTGTTTTTT. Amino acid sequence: CASSLMRGGRNGELFF.

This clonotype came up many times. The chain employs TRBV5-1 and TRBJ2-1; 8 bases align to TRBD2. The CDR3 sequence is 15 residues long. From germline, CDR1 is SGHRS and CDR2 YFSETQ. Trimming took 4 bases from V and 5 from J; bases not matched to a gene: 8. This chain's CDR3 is CASSVIGGANNEQFF. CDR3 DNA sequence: TGCGCCAGCAGCGTCATCGGGGGGGCTAACAATGAGCAGTTCTTC. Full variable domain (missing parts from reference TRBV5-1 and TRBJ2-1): KAGVTQTPRYLIKTRGQQVTLSCSPISGHRSVSWYQQTPGQGLQFLFEYFSETQRNKGNFPGRFSGRQFSNSRSEMNVSTLELGDSALYLCASSVIGGANNEQFFGPGTRLTVL.

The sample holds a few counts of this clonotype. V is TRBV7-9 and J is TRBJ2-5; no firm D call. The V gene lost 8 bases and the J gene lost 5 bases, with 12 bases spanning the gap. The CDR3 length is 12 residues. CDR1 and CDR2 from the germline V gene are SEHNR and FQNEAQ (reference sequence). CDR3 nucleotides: TGTGCCAGCCAAAGAGGAGAGGAGACCCAGTACTTC. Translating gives CASQRGEETQYF. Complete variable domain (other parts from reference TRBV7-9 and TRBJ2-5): DTGVSQNPRHKITKRGQNVTFRCDPISEHNRLYWYRQTLGQGPEFLTYFQNEAQLEKSRLLSDRFSAERPKGSFSTLEIQRTEQGDSAMYLCASQRGEETQYFGPGTRLLVL.

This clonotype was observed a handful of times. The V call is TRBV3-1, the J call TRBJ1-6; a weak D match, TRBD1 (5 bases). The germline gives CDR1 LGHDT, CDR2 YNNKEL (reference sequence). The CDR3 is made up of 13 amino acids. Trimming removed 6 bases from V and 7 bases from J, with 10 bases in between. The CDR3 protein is CASRQGVNSPLHF. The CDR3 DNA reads TGTGCCAGCAGGCAGGGTGTGAATTCACCCCTCCACTTT.